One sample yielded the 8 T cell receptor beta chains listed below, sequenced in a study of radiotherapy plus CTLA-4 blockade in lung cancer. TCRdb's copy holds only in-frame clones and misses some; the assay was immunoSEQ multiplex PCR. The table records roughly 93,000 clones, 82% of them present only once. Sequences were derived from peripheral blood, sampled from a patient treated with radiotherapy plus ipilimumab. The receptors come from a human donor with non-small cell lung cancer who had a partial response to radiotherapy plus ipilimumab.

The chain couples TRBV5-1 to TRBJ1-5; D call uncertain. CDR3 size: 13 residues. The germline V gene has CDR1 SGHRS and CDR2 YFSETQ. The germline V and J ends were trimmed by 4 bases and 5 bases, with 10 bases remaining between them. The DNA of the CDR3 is TGCGCCAGCAGCGTCTCCGTAGATCAGCCCCAGCATTTT. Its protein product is CASSVSVDQPQHF.

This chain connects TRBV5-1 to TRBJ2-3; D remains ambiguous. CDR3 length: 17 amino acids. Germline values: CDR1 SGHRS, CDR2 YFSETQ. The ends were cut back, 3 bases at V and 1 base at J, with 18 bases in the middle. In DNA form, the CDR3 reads TGCGCCAGCAGCTCCTACGGCGCACAAACAGGCACAGATACGCAGTATTTT. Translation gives CASSSYGAQTGTDTQYF. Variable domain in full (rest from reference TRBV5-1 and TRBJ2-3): KAGVTQTPRYLIKTRGQQVTLSCSPISGHRSVSWYQQTPGQGLQFLFEYFSETQRNKGNFPGRFSGRQFSNSRSEMNVSTLELGDSALYLCASSSYGAQTGTDTQYFGPGTRLTVL.

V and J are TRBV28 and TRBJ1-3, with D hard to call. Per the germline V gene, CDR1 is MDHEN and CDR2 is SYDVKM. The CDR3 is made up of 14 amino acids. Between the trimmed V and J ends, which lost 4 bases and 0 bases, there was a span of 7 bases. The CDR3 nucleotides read TGTGCCAGCAGTTCCAGATACTCTGGAAACACCATATATTTT. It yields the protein CASSSRYSGNTIYF.

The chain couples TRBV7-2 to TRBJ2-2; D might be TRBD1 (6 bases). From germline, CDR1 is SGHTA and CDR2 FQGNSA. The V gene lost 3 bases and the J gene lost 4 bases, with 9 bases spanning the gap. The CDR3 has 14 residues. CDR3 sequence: CASSFTGSTGELFF. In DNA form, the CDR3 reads TGTGCCAGCAGCTTTACAGGGTCCACCGGGGAGCTGTTTTTT.

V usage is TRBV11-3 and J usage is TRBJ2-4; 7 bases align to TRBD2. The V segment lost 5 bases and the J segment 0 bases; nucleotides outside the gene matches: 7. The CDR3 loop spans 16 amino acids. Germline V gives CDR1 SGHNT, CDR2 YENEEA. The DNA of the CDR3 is TGTGCCAGCAGCACAAGCGGGACGCTAGCCAAAAACATTCAGTACTTC. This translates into CASSTSGTLAKNIQYF.

The CDR3 reads CASSTSTGYDNEQFF. The CDR3 DNA is TGTGCCAGCAGCACCTCGACAGGGTACGACAATGAGCAGTTCTTC. The chain is built from TRBV9 and TRBJ2-1; 7 bases are a match to TRBD1. Germline CDR1 reads SGDLS; CDR2 reads YYNGEE. V was pared by 4 bases and J by 5 bases, with 9 bases of the junction left unmatched. This CDR3 region has 15 residues.

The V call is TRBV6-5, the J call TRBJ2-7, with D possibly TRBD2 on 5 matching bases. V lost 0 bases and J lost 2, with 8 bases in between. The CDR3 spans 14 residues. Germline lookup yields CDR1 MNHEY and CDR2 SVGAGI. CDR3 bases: TGTGCCAGCAGTTACTCCCGGGGTACCTACGAGCAGTACTTC. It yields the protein CASSYSRGTYEQYF.

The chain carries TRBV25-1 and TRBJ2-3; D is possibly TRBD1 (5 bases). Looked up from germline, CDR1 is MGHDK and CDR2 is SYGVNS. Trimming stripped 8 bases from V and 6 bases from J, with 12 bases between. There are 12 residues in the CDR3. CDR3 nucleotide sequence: TGTGCCAGCTCCCAGACAGCGGATACGCAGTATTTT. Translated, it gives CASSQTADTQYF.